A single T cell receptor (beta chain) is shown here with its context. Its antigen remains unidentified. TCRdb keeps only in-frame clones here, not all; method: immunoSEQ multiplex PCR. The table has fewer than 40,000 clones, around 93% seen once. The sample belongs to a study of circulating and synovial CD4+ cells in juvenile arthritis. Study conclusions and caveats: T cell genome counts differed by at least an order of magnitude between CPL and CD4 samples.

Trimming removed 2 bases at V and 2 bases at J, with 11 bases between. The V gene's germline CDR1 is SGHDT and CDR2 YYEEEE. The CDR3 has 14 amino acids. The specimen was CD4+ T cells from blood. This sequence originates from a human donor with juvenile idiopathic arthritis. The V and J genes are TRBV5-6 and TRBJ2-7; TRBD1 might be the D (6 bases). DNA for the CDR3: TGTGCCAGCAGCTTCAGGGGTATCACCTACGAGCAGTACTTC. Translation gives CASSFRGITYEQYF. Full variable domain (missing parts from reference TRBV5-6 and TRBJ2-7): DAGVTQSPTHLIKTRGQQVTLRCSPKSGHDTVSWYQQALGQGPQFIFQYYEEEERQRGNFPDRFSGHQFPNYSSELNVNALLLGDSALYLCASSFRGITYEQYFGPGTRLTVT.